A single sample is the source of the 5 T cell receptor beta chains below, sequenced in a study of response to subunit inactivated influenza vaccine. A single record per CDR3 protein comes from TCRdb applying MiXCR to the RT-PCR reads. Among roughly 520,000 distinct CDR3 sequences listed, less than 30% were seen once. Material: CD4+ T cells sorted from PBMCs, obtained 5 to 6 days after vaccination. These receptors originate from a man aged 45 to 65 who received an inactivated influenza vaccine.

The J gene is TRBJ1-1, the V gene TRBV3-1; D not resolved. V was pared by 4 bases and J by 4 bases, with 16 bases between. This CDR3 has 15 residues. The germline gives CDR1 LGHDT, CDR2 YNNKEL (reference sequence). As DNA, the CDR3 is TGTGCCAGCAGCCCAAACCCGACAATGTTCACTGAAGCTTTCTTT. Amino acid sequence: CASSPNPTMFTEAFF.

The CDR3 region has the DNA TGCAGCGTTGTACAGGGGAGGGGAGAGACCCAGTACTTC. Translated: CSVVQGRGETQYF. This chain joins TRBV29-1 and TRBJ2-5; TRBD1 or TRBD2 may be the D gene (7 bases each). This CDR3 comprises 13 residues. Germline values: CDR1 SQVTM, CDR2 ANQGSEA. V lost 4 bases to trimming and J lost 4 bases, with 13 bases between them. The full variable domain, rest sourced from reference TRBV29-1 and TRBJ2-5, is SAVISQKPSRDICQRGTSLTIQCQVDSQVTMMFWYRQQPGQSLTLIATANQGSEATYESGFVIDKFPISRPNLTFSTLTVSNMSPEDSSIYLCSVVQGRGETQYFGPGTRLLVL.

In this sample, this clonotype turned up many times. The rearrangement joins TRBV5-1 to TRBJ2-2; tentative D call: TRBD1 (6 bases). Deletions cut 0 bases from V and 0 bases from J, with 6 bases between. The CDR3 runs to 15 residues. Germline CDR1 reads SGHRS; CDR2 reads YFSETQ. This chain's CDR3 is CASSLGTANTGELFF. CDR3 nucleotides: TGCGCCAGCAGCTTGGGGACAGCGAACACCGGGGAGCTGTTTTTT.

The J gene is TRBJ2-3, the V gene TRBV12-3 or TRBV12-4; D is ambiguous. V lost 8 bases to trimming and J lost 5 bases, with 17 bases between them. The CDR3 runs 14 residues. DNA of the CDR3: TGTGCCAGCCGGCCGGGCCAAGGGATAGATACGCAGTATTTT. Its protein product is CASRPGQGIDTQYF.

This clonotype has only a few counts. The chain employs TRBV24-1 and TRBJ2-3; the match to TRBD2 covers 9 bases. The CDR3 loop spans 17 amino acids. Losses at the gene ends were 5 bases for V and 0 bases for J; bases not matched to a gene: 8. The V gene's germline CDR1 is KGHDR and CDR2 SFDVKD. CDR3 loop: CATSGGLADGSTDTQYF. CDR3 bases: TGTGCCACCAGTGGGGGACTAGCTGACGGTAGCACAGATACGCAGTATTTT.